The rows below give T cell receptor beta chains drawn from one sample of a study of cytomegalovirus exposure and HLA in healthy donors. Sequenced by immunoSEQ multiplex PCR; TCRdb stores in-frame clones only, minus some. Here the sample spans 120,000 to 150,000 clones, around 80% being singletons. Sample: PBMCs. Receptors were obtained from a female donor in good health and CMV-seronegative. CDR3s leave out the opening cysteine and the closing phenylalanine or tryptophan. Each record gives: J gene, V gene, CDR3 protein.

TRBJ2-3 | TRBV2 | ASSEDGGADTQY
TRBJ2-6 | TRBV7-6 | ASSLAYGQASGANVLT
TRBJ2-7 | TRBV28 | ASSFSGYYEQY
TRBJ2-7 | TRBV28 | ASSTGVSYEQY
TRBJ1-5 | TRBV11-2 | ASSLGRGGGQPQH
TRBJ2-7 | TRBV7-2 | ASSLHEGEQY
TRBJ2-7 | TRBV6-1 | ASSGPLAGGPYEQY
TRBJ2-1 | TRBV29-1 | SAEGAGQEYNEQF
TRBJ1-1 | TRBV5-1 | ASSSEGASEAF
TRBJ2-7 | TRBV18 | ASSPKAGGISYEQY
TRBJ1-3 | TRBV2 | ASRREFADSGNTIY
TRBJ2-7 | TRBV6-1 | ASSERGGDSYEQY
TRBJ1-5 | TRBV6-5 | ASSPGGTGNQPQH
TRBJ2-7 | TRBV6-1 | ATWTGQSYEQY
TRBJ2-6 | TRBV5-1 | ASSLVGARSGANVLT
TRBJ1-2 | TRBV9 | ASSVGRDYHGYT
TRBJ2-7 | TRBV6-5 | ASRIPGQGSEQY
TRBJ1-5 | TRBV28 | ASSQPAGTGVSNQPQH
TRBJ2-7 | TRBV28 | ASSYPTGYAYEQY
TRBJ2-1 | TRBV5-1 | ASSISGRGTLGNEQF
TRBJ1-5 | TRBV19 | ASSTGKQPQH
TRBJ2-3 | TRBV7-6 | ASSTRLAGAPNTDTQY
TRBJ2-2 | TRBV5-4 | ASSGPGLAGGLNTGELF
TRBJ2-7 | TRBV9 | ASSVGASYEQY
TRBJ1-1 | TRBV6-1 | ASGGGTMNTEAF
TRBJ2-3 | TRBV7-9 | ASSLGLASDTQY
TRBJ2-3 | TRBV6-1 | ASSVRPRGLGTDTQY
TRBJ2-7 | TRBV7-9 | ASSLATGRSYEQY
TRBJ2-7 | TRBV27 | ASRTSGTTRMYEQY
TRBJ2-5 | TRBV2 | ASSVGGETQY
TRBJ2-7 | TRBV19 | ASSIGAGSGYYEQY
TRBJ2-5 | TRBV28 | ASSLPRETQY
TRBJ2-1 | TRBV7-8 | ASSLDGSLDEQF
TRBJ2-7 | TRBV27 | ASSLSRGTVYEQY
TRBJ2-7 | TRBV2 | ASRPGQSSYEQY
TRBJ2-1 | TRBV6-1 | ASSDQLADYNEQF
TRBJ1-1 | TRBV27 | ASRTGVTEAF
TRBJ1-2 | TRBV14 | ASSQDRQGAYGYT
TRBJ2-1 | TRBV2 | ASKGVRTSGGSSYNEQF
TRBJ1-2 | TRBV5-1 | ASSSMNTQAGGYT
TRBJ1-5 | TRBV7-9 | ASSPYEGGVGPQH
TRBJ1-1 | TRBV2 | ASSEGISGFLNTDAF
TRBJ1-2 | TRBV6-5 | ASSYSIGANYGYT
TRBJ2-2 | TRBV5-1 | ASSLDSPNTGELF
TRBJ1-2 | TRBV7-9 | ASSLVAGGMGGYT
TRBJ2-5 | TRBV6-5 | ASSYTASGVQETQY
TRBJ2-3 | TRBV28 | ASSLSRQGGQY
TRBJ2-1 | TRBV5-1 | ASSNGLAPKGAYNEQF